The 2 T cell receptor beta chains in this list originate from one sample, sequenced in a study of blood T cell repertoires in COVID-19. Generated by immunoSEQ multiplex PCR, the TCRdb table keeps only in-frame clones and is missing some. The sample has about 160,000 clones; approximately 84% are singletons. Sample: peripheral blood. The receptors shown here come from a man in his forties with acute or convalescent COVID-19.

V gene TRBV5-1 combines with J gene TRBJ2-3, with D maybe TRBD1 (6 bases). Trimming cost V 4 bases and J 2 bases, with 17 bases left between them. The CDR3 spans 16 residues. Per the germline V gene, CDR1 is SGHRS and CDR2 is YFSETQ. CDR3 nucleotides: TGCGCCAGCAGCCCCCTCGGGGCAGGGGCCACAGATACGCAGTATTTT. It specifies CASSPLGAGATDTQYF.

The chain uses TRBV29-1 and TRBJ1-2, with a tentative D call TRBD1 (5 bases). The CDR3 has 12 amino acids. The V and J ends lost 7 bases and 3 bases respectively, with 12 bases between them. Germline V lookup: CDR1 SQVTM, CDR2 ANQGSEA. The CDR3 sequence: CSAETEYYGYTF. DNA for the CDR3: TGCAGCGCCGAGACAGAATACTATGGCTACACCTTC. The full variable domain, with the rest looked up from reference TRBV29-1 and TRBJ1-2, is SAVISQKPSRDICQRGTSLTIQCQVDSQVTMMFWYRQQPGQSLTLIATANQGSEATYESGFVIDKFPISRPNLTFSTLTVSNMSPEDSSIYLCSAETEYYGYTFGSGTRLTVV.